This T cell receptor (beta chain) was sequenced for a study of shared clonotypes between healthy human individuals. Study summary: Plates per donor: three CD4 naive, three CD4 memory, two CD8 naive, one CD8 memory.

V was pared by 2 bases and J by 6 bases, with 5 bases between. Germline V gives CDR1 SGHTS, CDR2 YDEGEE. There are 11 residues in the CDR3. The run depth of the assay was deep. Measured with immunoSEQ multiplex PCR; TCRdb has only the in-frame clones, and not every one. Of roughly 2 million clones listed, about 95% are singletons. Naive CD8 cells comprised CD45RO-negative, CCR7-positively selected cells, excluding terminally differentiated effector memory CD45RA+ cells. Findings and limits, study-wide: The study's rarefaction showed incomplete sorted-subset sequencing despite large depth. Some clonotypes were shared by all four sorted-subset donors, while others were not shared. The non-shared ones had lower generation probabilities than the shared ones.

With regard to this clone: What it binds is unknown.

This clonotype originated in a young man in good health. The chain uses TRBV5-8 and TRBJ1-1, with D unresolved. The sample comprised naive CD8+ T cells sorted from blood. In DNA form, the CDR3 reads TGTGCCAGCAGCTTAAAGGCTGAAGCTTTCTTT. Its translation is CASSLKAEAFF. Together with reference TRBV5-8 and TRBJ1-1, the CDR3 gives the full variable domain: EAGVTQSPTHLIKTRGQQATLRCSPISGHTSVYWYQQALGLGLQFLLWYDEGEERNRGNFPPRFSGRQFPNYSSELNVNALELEDSALYLCASSLKAEAFFGQGTRLTVV.